The next 8 T cell receptor beta chains were all read from a single sample in a study of graft-versus-host responses after intestinal transplantation. Using immunoSEQ multiplex PCR, the repertoire was profiled, and TCRdb retains in-frame clones only, with some absent. This sample has around 30,000 clones, with roughly 85% found just once. The starting material was PBMCs, obtained almost 29 days after intestinal transplant. These receptors were taken from a human patient who received an intestinal transplant, so some T cells may come from the graft donor.

The chain is built from TRBV15 and TRBJ2-5; D gene unclear. Trimming cost V 4 bases and J 2 bases, with 17 bases left between them. This CDR3 is built from 16 residues. Germline CDR1 and CDR2: LNHNV and YYDKDF (reference sequence). CDR3 protein: CATSTLQYTGQETQYF. DNA of the CDR3: TGTGCCACCAGCACACTACAATACACGGGTCAAGAGACCCAGTACTTC.

The chain has TRBV7-9 and TRBJ2-3, with 7 bases matching TRBD2. V lost 6 bases, J lost 2 bases, and 11 bases stayed unmatched. Germline V gene lookup returns CDR1 SEHNR and CDR2 FQNEAQ (reference sequence). The CDR3 runs to 16 residues. The CDR3 DNA follows: TGTGCCAGCAGTCCTCTACTAGCGCAGACCACAGATACGCAGTATTTT. This sequence encodes CASSPLLAQTTDTQYF.

The CDR3 region is CASGDRGRTGANVLTF. The CDR3 DNA reads TGTGCCAGTGGAGACAGGGGAAGGACTGGGGCCAACGTCCTGACTTTC. The chain has TRBV19 and TRBJ2-6; 8 bases fit TRBD1. The CDR3 is 16 residues long. V dropped 8 bases and J dropped 2; count of bases not matched to a gene: 8. Looked up from germline, CDR1 is LNHDA and CDR2 is SQIVND (reference sequence).

This clone was picked up a small number of times. The chain joins TRBV9 to TRBJ2-1; D possibly corresponds to TRBD2 (6 bases). Trimming took off 0 bases at V and 10 bases at J, with 11 bases between the two ends. The CDR3 is made up of 13 amino acids. Germline CDR1 is SGDLS and CDR2 is YYNGEE. CDR3 nucleotides: TGTGCCAGCAGCGTAGATGGTGGGGGGGAGCAGTTCTTC. Its protein product is CASSVDGGGEQFF.

J is TRBJ1-3 and V is TRBV18, with D possibly TRBD1 on 5 matching bases. The CDR3 is 15 residues long. Trimming cost V 0 bases and J 4 bases, with 10 bases left between them. Germline V gene lookup returns CDR1 KGHSH and CDR2 LQKENI. CDR3 region: CASSPPPGTGNTIYF. CDR3 in DNA: TGTGCCAGCTCACCACCCCCAGGGACGGGAAACACCATATATTTT. The full variable domain, in which reference TRBV18 and TRBJ1-3 provide the parts outside the CDR3, is NAGVMQNPRHLVRRRGQEARLRCSPMKGHSHVYWYRQLPEEGLKFMVYLQKENIIDESGMPKERFSAEFPKEGPSILRIQQVVRGDSAAYFCASSPPPGTGNTIYFGEGSWLTVV.

CDR3: CSVGANNEQFF. In DNA, the CDR3 is TGCAGCGTAGGAGCGAACAATGAGCAGTTCTTC. The V and J genes are TRBV29-1 and TRBJ2-1; D not resolved. This CDR3 is 11 amino acids long. With 6 bases removed from V and 5 bases from J, the gap between germline ends came to 8 bases. The germline CDR1 and CDR2 sequences are SQVTM and ANQGSEA.

A few counts support this clone. The DNA for the CDR3 is TGTGCCAGCACCCTAGGGGCGCGCCTCACTGAAGCTTTCTTT. This sequence encodes CASTLGARLTEAFF. The chain joins TRBV6-1 to TRBJ1-1; tentatively, D is TRBD1 (5 bases). V shed 7 bases and J shed 4 bases, with 16 bases lying between them. Germline lookup yields CDR1 MNHNS and CDR2 SASEGT. This CDR3 has 14 residues.

The CDR3 DNA reads TGTGCCAGCAGGCGGACAGGGAGTAATGAAAAACTGTTTTTT. Residues: CASRRTGSNEKLFF. The chain has TRBV6-5 and TRBJ1-4; the match to TRBD1 covers 8 bases. The CDR3 has 14 amino acids. CDR1 is MNHEY, CDR2 SVGAGI, per germline. V gave up 6 bases and J gave up 4 bases; unmatched junction bases: 4.